The 13 T cell receptor beta chains listed next were all sequenced from one sample in a study of T cell repertoires in ileal Crohn's disease. Clones were sequenced by immunoSEQ multiplex PCR, and TCRdb holds only the in-frame ones, with some missing. The profile shows 8,000 to 8,500 clones, approximately 96% of them singletons. Source material: ileal tissue. The receptors were sampled from an adult with Crohn's disease.

The chain joins TRBV30 to TRBJ2-1, with 7 nucleotides matching TRBD2. The CDR3 sequence is 18 residues long. V gave up 1 base and J gave up 0 bases; unmatched junction bases: 12. Germline values: CDR1 GTSNPN, CDR2 SVGIG (reference sequence). DNA for the CDR3: TGTGCCTGGAGTGGATCCCAAGCGGGGCAACACTCCTACAATGAGCAGTTCTTC. This translates into CAWSGSQAGQHSYNEQFF.

The chain couples TRBV2 to TRBJ1-1, with D possibly TRBD1 on 5 matching bases. Germline V gene sequence: CDR1 SNHLY, CDR2 FYNNEI. Trimming shortened V by 1 base and J by 3 bases, and 12 bases separated the two germline ends. The CDR3 contains 15 residues. DNA of the CDR3: TGTGCCAGCAGTGAAGACAGGTGGGGGGACACTGAAGCTTTCTTT. Translated, it gives CASSEDRWGDTEAFF.

The chain uses TRBV7-2 and TRBJ1-6; D gene uncertain. V lost 5 bases and J lost 9, with 17 bases in between. The CDR3 is 15 residues long. Germline loops: CDR1 SGHTA, CDR2 FQGNSA. The CDR3 here is CASSQRSLESSPLHF. CDR3 DNA: TGTGCCAGCAGCCAGAGGTCCCTGGAGTCTTCACCCCTCCACTTT.

V and J are TRBV5-4 and TRBJ2-3, with TRBD2 identical over 8 bases. Looked up from germline, CDR1 is SGHNT and CDR2 is YYREEE (reference sequence). This CDR3 is built from 18 residues. The ends lost 0 bases at V and 1 base at J; junction bases unmatched: 10. CDR3 in amino acids: CASSLDPSGGRGTDTQYF. In nucleotides, the CDR3 is TGTGCCAGCAGCTTGGACCCGTCGGGGGGGAGGGGCACAGATACGCAGTATTTT.

This chain links TRBV18 with TRBJ1-1; D gene unclear. There are 18 residues in the CDR3. With 0 bases removed from V and 5 bases from J, the gap between germline ends came to 22 bases. Germline values: CDR1 KGHSH, CDR2 LQKENI. As DNA, the CDR3 is TGTGCCAGCTCACCACCCCCGGGATCTTCGACACTGCGGACTGAAGCTTTCTTT. It codes for CASSPPPGSSTLRTEAFF.

V gene TRBV7-2 combines with J gene TRBJ2-2, with 8 bases lining up with TRBD2. Germline V gene sequence: CDR1 SGHTA, CDR2 FQGNSA. The CDR3 length is 15 residues. Germline trimming cut 7 bases from V and 5 bases from J; bases unmatched to any gene: 9. CDR3 protein: CASMRSGGDTGELFF. CDR3 bases: TGTGCCAGCATGCGGTCCGGGGGGGATACCGGGGAGCTGTTTTTT.

This rearrangement joins TRBV5-1 to TRBJ2-5; D unresolved. CDR1 SGHRS and CDR2 YFSETQ come from the germline V gene. V was shortened by 7 bases and J by 1 base, with 14 bases between the two germline ends. The CDR3 loop spans 14 amino acids. CDR3 in amino acids: CASALVPGQETQYF. CDR3 DNA sequence: TGCGCCAGCGCCTTGGTTCCAGGCCAAGAGACCCAGTACTTC.

The rearrangement links TRBV6-5 to TRBJ1-6, with D possibly being TRBD1 (5 bases). The CDR3 has 15 residues. The germline V gene encodes CDR1 MNHEY and CDR2 SVGAGI. Trimming stripped 2 bases from V and 9 bases from J, with 14 bases between. This chain's CDR3 is CASSYGGVLGSPLHF. DNA for the CDR3: TGTGCCAGCAGTTACGGGGGGGTTTTGGGTTCACCCCTCCACTTT.

The CDR3 nucleotides are TGCGCCAGCAGCCAAGGTAGCGGGGGGGCCAGCGCTTCGCAGTATTTT. It specifies CASSQGSGGASASQYF. The gene calls are TRBV4-3 and TRBJ2-3, with TRBD2 matching 11 bases. With 1 base clipped from V and 10 bases from J, the junction kept 10 bases outside the gene matches. Per the germline V gene, CDR1 is LGHNA and CDR2 is YSLEER. The CDR3 spans 16 residues.

V gene TRBV2 combines with J gene TRBJ1-2, with TRBD1 as a possible D gene (6 bases). Germline lookup yields CDR1 SNHLY and CDR2 FYNNEI. Trimming took 8 bases from V and 8 from J, leaving 18 bases between them. CDR3 length: 13 amino acids. In DNA form, the CDR3 reads TGTGCCAGCCGGGACATTATCGACTGGGGCTACACCTTC. The encoded protein is CASRDIIDWGYTF.

This rearrangement joins TRBV5-4 to TRBJ2-7, with 9 bases aligning to TRBD1. The CDR3 has 15 residues. Per germline, CDR1 SGHNT and CDR2 YYREEE (reference sequence). The J segment lost 7 bases and the V segment lost 0 bases, leaving 8 bases of the junction unmatched. The CDR3 nucleotides are TGTGCCAGCAGCTTGGACGGGACAGGGTTGGGGGAGCAGTACTTC. Translating it yields CASSLDGTGLGEQYF.

The V and J genes are TRBV4-2 and TRBJ2-4, with 8 bases matching TRBD1. CDR1 and CDR2 from the germline V gene are LGHNA and YNFKEQ. This CDR3 is 13 amino acids long. The ends lost 1 base at V and 9 bases at J; junction bases unmatched: 2. This chain's CDR3 is CASSQGGQGIQYF. The CDR3 DNA follows: TGTGCCAGCAGCCAAGGAGGACAGGGCATTCAGTACTTC.

This clone was counted once. This chain joins TRBV4-3 and TRBJ2-3, with D uncertain. CDR1 is LGHNA and CDR2 is YSLEER in the germline V gene. The V and J ends lost 0 bases and 0 bases respectively, with 10 bases between them. The CDR3 loop spans 16 amino acids. The CDR3 DNA is TGCGCCAGCAGCCAAGATTTAGTAGAAAGCACAGATACGCAGTATTTT. Translating it yields CASSQDLVESTDTQYF.